The clone carrying this T cell receptor (beta chain) was recorded a few times. The entry originates in a study of OX40 agonist ivuxolimab in advanced cancers. Looking at the study overall: An agonistic human IgG2 monoclonal antibody against OX40 (CD134) was given. Dose-escalation cases comprised hepatocellular carcinoma, melanoma, renal cell or head and neck cancer.

V lost 3 bases to trimming and J lost 4 bases; unmatched junction nucleotides: 4. This CDR3 contains 15 residues. Germline V CDR1 and CDR2: KGHSH, LQKENI. Repertoires were generated with immunoSEQ multiplex PCR, while TCRdb's copy carries only in-frame clones and drops some. The sample yields roughly 67,000 clones, around nine tenths seen once. The input for sequencing was CD4+ or CD8+ T cells sorted from blood, taken in a trial of the OX40 agonist ivuxolimab. The chain joins TRBV18 to TRBJ1-5, with 9 bases that match TRBD1. The receptor comes from an adult with an advanced solid tumor such as melanoma, head and neck, liver or kidney cancer. The CDR3 sequence: CASSPLGTGNQPQHF. The CDR3 bases are TGTGCCAGCTCACCCCTTGGGACAGGGAATCAGCCCCAGCATTTT.